The source of this T cell receptor (beta chain) is a study of blood T cells in healthy people across ages. On this clonotype itself: Its matching antigen is unknown.

The CDR3 runs 11 residues. CDR1 and CDR2 (germline): SQVTM, ANQGSEA. After removal of 4 bases from V and 10 bases from J, the junction contained 5 bases not matched to a gene. Alongside a J-beta primer mix, a sample-barcoded 5' primer served in a second PCR lasting about 7 to 12 cycles. TCRdb re-called the 5' RACE reads with MiXCR, one entry per CDR3 protein. The data hold over 500,000 distinct CDR3 sequences, with around 27% observed a single time. Regarding the study as a whole: Naive CD4+ cell counts and diversity both ran higher in long-lived than in aged donors.

These sequences were also reported in another study, on T cells of mothers and their children. According to that study: Each child gave about 3 million TCR beta CDR3 reads (each mother, over 10 million). Regardless of relatedness, pairs show thymic selection shaping TCR recombination output in a similar manner. Overlap measured in related mother-child pairs was slightly, non-significantly higher than in unrelated pairs.

This receptor was obtained from a boy between 2 and 10 years old in good health. The rearrangement joins TRBV29-1 to TRBJ2-5, with 8 bases fitting TRBD2. Material for sequencing was blood. The CDR3 region has the DNA TGCAGCGTTGGAATTCGGGAGGGCCAGTACTTC. It yields the protein CSVGIREGQYF. Looking up the rest from reference TRBV29-1 and TRBJ2-5 gives the full variable domain: SAVISQKPSRDICQRGTSLTIQCQVDSQVTMMFWYRQQPGQSLTLIATANQGSEATYESGFVIDKFPISRPNLTFSTLTVSNMSPEDSSIYLCSVGIREGQYFGPGTRLLVL.